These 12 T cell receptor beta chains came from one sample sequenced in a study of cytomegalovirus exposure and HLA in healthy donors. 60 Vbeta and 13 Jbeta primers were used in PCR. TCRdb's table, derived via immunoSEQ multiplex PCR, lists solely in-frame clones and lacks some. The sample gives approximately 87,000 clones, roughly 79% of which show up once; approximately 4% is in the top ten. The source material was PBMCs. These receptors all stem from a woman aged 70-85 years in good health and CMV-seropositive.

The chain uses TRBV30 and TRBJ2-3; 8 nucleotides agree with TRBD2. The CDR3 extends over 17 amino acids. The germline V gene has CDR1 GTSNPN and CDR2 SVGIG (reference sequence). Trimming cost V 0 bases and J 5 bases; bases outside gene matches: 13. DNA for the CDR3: TGTGCCTGGAGTGTGAGAATCTCAGCGGGAGTGGGAGATACGCAGTATTTT. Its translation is CAWSVRISAGVGDTQYF.

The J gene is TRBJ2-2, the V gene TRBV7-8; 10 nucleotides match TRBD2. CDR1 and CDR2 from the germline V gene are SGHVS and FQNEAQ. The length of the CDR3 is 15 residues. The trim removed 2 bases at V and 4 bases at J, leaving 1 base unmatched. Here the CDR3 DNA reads TGTGCCAGCAGCTTACTAGCGGGAGTCACCGGGGAGCTGTTTTTT. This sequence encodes CASSLLAGVTGELFF.

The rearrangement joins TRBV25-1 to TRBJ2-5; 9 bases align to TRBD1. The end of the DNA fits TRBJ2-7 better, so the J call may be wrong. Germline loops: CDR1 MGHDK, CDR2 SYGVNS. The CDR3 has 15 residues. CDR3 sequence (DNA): TGTGCCAGCAGTGTCCCGGGACAGGGTTCCTACGAGCAGTACTTC. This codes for CASSVPGQGSYEQYF.

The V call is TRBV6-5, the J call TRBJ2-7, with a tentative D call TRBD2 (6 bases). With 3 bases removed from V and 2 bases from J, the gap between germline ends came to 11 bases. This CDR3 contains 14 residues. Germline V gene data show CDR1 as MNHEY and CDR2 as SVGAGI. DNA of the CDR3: TGTGCCAGCAGTTATGTAGCGGAAGCCTACGAGCAGTACTTC. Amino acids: CASSYVAEAYEQYF.

The CDR3 spells CASSLDQASGRSKTQYF. The CDR3 bases are TGTGCCAGCAGCTTAGATCAGGCTAGCGGGAGGTCGAAGACCCAGTACTTC. The rearrangement links TRBV11-2 to TRBJ2-5; 11 positions agree with TRBD2. Germline V gene data show CDR1 as SGHAT and CDR2 as FQNNGV. With V trimmed by 0 bases and J by 6 bases, 9 bases remained unmatched. The CDR3 is 17 amino acids.

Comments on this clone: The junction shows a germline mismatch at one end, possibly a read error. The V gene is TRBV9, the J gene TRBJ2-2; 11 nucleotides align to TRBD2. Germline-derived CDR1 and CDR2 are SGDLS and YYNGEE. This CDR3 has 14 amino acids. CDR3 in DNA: TGTGCCAGCAGAGTAGCGGGGGGGGGCGGGGAGCTGTTTTTT. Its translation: CASRVAGGGGELFF. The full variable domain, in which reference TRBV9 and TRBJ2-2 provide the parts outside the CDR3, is DSGVTQTPKHLITATGQRVTLRCSPRSGDLSVYWYQQSLDQGLQFLIQYYNGEERAKGNILERFSAQQFPDLHSELNLSSLELGDSALYFCASRVAGGGGELFFGEGSRLTVL.

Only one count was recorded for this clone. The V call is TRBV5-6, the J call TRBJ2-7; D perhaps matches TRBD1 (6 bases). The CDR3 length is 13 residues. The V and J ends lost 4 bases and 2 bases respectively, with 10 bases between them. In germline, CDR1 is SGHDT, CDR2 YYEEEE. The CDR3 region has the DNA TGTGCCAGCAGCGTAGGACAGACCTACGAGCAGTACTTC. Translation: CASSVGQTYEQYF.

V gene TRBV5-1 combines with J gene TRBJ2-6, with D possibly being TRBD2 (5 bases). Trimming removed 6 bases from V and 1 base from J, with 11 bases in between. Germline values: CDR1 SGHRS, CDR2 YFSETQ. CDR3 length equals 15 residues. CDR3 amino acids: CASKADYSGANVLTF. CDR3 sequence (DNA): TGCGCCAGCAAAGCCGACTATTCTGGGGCCAACGTCCTGACTTTC. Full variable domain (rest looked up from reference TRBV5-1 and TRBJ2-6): KAGVTQTPRYLIKTRGQQVTLSCSPISGHRSVSWYQQTPGQGLQFLFEYFSETQRNKGNFPGRFSGRQFSNSRSEMNVSTLELGDSALYLCASKADYSGANVLTFGAGSRLTVL.

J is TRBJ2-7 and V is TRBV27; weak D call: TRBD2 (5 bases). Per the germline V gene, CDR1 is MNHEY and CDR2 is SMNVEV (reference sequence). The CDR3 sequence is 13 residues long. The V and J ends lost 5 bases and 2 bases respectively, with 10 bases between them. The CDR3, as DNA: TGTGCCAGCAGTAAGGACTCTCCCTACGAGCAGTACTTC. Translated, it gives CASSKDSPYEQYF.

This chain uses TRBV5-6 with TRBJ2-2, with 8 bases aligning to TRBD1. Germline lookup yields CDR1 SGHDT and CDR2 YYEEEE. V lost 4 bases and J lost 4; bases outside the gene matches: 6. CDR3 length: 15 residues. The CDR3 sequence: CASSQGTGRTGELFF. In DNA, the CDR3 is TGTGCCAGCAGCCAGGGGACAGGCCGCACCGGGGAGCTGTTTTTT.

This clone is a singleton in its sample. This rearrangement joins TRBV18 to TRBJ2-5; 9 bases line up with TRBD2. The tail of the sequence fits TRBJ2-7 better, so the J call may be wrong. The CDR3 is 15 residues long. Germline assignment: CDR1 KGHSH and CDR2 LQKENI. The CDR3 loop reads CASSPGVAGVYEQYF. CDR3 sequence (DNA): TGTGCCAGCTCCCCGGGGGTAGCGGGAGTCTACGAGCAGTACTTC.

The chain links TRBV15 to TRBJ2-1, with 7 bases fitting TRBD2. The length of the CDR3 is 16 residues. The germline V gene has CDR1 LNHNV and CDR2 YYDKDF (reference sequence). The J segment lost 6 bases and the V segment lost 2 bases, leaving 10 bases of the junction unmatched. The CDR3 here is CATSRSVVGGTNEQFF. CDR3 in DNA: TGTGCCACCAGCAGATCCGTAGTGGGAGGGACCAATGAGCAGTTCTTC. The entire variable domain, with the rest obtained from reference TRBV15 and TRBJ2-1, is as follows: DAMVIQNPRYQVTQFGKPVTLSCSQTLNHNVMYWYQQKSSQAPKLLFHYYDKDFNNEADTPDNFQSRRPNTSFCFLDIRSPGLGDTAMYLCATSRSVVGGTNEQFFGPGTRLTVL.